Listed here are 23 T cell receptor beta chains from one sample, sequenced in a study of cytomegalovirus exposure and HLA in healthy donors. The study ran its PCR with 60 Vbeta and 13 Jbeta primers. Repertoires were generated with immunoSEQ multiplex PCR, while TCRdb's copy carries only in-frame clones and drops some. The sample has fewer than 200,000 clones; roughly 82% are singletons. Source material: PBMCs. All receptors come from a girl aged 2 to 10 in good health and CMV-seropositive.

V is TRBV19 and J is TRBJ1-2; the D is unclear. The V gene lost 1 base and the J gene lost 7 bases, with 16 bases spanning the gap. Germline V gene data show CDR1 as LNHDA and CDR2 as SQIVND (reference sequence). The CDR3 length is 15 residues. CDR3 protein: CASSIGIEGVGGYTF. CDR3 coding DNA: TGTGCCAGTAGTATAGGAATTGAAGGAGTGGGTGGCTACACCTTC. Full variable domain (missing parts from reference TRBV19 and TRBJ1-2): DGGITQSPKYLFRKEGQNVTLSCEQNLNHDAMYWYRQDPGQGLRLIYYSQIVNDFQKGDIAEGYSVSREKKESFPLTVTSAQKNPTAFYLCASSIGIEGVGGYTFGSGTRLTVV.

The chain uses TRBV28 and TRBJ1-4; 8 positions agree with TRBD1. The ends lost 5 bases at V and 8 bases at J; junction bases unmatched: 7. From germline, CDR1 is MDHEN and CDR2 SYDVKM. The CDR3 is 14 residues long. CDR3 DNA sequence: TGTGCCAGCAGTCGGACAGGGCGGACGGAAAAACTGTTTTTT. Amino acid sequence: CASSRTGRTEKLFF.

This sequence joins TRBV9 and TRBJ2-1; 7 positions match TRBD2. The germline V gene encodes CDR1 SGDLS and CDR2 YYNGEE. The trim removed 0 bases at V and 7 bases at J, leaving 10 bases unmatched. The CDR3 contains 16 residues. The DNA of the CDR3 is TGTGCCAGCAGCGTAGGTGGGGGGGAGTTTAGGAATGAGCAGTTCTTC. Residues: CASSVGGGEFRNEQFF.

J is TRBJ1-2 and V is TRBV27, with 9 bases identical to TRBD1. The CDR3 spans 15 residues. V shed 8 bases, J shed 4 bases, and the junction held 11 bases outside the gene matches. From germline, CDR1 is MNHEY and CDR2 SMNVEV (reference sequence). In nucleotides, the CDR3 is TGTGCCAGCGGAAACAGGGGGCGGTTCGGCTATGGCTACACCTTC. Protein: CASGNRGRFGYGYTF.

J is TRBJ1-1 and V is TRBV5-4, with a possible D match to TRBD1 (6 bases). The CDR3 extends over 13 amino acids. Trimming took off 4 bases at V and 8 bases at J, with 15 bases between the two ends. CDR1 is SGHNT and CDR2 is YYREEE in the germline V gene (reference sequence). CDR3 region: CASSQQGTDEAFF. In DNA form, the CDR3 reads TGTGCCAGCAGCCAACAGGGAACTGACGAAGCTTTCTTT.

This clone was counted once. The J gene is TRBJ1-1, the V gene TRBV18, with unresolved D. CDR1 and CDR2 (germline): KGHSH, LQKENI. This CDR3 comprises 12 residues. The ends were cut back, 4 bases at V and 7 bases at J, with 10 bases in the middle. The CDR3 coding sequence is TGTGCCAGCTCACACCCTGAGGTTGAAGCTTTCTTT. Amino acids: CASSHPEVEAFF. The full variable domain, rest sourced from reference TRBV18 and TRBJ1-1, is NAGVMQNPRHLVRRRGQEARLRCSPMKGHSHVYWYRQLPEEGLKFMVYLQKENIIDESGMPKERFSAEFPKEGPSILRIQQVVRGDSAAYFCASSHPEVEAFFGQGTRLTVV.

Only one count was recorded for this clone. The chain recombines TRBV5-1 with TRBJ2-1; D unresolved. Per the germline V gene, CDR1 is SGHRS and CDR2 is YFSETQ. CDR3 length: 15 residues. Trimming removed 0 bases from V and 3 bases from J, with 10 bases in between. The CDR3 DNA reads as TGCGCCAGCAGCTTGGCCACTATGGGCTACAATGAGCAGTTCTTC. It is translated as CASSLATMGYNEQFF.

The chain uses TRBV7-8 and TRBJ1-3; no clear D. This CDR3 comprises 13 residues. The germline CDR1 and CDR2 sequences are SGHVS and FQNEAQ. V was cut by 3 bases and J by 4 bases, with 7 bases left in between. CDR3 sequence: CASSFTTGNTIYF. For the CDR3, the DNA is TGTGCCAGCAGCTTTACAACGGGAAACACCATATATTTT.

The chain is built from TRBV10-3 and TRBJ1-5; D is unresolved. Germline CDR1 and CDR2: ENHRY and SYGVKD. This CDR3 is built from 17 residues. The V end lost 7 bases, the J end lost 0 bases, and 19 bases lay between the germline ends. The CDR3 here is CAIIRLSGLYSNQPQHF. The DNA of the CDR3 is TGTGCCATCATACGACTGAGCGGTCTTTATAGCAATCAGCCCCAGCATTTT.

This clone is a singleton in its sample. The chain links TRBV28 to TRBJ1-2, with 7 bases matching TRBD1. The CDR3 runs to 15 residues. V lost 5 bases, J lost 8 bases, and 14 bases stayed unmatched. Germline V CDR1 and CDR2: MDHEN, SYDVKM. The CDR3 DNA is TGTGCCAGCAGTCAAAAACTAACAGGGGTTCGCGGCTACACCTTC. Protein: CASSQKLTGVRGYTF.

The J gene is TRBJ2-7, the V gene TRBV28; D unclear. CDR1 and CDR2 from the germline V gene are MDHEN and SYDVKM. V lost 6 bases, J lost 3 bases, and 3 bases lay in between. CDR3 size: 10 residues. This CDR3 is CASSHYEQYF. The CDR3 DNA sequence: TGTGCCAGCAGCCACTACGAGCAGTACTTC.

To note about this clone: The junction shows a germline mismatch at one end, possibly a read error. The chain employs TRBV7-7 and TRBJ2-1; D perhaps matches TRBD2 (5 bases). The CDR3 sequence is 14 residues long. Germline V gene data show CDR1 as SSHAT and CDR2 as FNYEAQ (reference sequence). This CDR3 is CASSLAADYNEQFF. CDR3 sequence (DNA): TGTGCTAGCAGCTTAGCAGCGGACTACAATGAGCAGTTCTTC.

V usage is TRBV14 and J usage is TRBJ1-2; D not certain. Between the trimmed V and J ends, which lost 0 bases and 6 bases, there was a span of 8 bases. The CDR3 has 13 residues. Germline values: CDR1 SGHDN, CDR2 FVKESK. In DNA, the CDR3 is TGTGCCAGCAGCCAAGAGAGGAAAAATGGCTACACCTTC. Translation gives CASSQERKNGYTF.

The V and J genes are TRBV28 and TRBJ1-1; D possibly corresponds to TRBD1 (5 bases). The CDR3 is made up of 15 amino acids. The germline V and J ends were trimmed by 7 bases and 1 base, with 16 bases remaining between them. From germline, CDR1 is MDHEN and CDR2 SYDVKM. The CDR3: CASTIQGYSNTEAFF. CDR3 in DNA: TGTGCCAGCACCATTCAGGGATACTCGAACACTGAAGCTTTCTTT. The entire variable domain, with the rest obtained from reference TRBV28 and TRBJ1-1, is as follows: DVKVTQSSRYLVKRTGEKVFLECVQDMDHENMFWYRQDPGLGLRLIYFSYDVKMKEKGDIPEGYSVSREKKERFSLILESASTNQTSMYLCASTIQGYSNTEAFFGQGTRLTVV.

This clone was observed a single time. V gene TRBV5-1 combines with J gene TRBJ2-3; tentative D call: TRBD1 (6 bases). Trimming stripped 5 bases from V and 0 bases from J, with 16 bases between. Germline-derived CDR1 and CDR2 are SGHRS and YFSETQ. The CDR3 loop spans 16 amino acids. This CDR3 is CASSRDTLYSTDTQYF. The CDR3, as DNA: TGCGCCAGCAGTCGGGACACCCTTTATAGCACAGATACGCAGTATTTT.

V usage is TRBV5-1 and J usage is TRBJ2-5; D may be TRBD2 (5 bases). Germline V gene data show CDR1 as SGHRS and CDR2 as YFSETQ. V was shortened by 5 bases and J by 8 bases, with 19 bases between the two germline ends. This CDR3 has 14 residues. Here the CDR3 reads CASSSSGETLTQYF. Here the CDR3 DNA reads TGCGCCAGCAGTTCGTCCGGGGAAACTCTTACCCAGTACTTC.

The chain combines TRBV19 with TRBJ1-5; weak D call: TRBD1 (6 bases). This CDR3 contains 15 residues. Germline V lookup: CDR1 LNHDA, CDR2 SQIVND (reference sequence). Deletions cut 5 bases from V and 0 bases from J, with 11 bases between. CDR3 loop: CASSGGRYSNQPQHF. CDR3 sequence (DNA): TGTGCCAGTAGTGGGGGCCGTTATAGCAATCAGCCCCAGCATTTT.

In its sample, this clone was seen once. CDR3 DNA sequence: TGTGCCAGCAGCCCCAACAGGGGAATCAACTATGGCTACACCTTC. Its protein product is CASSPNRGINYGYTF. The chain couples TRBV5-4 to TRBJ1-2; TRBD1 matches at 7 bases. The CDR3 runs to 15 residues. Unmatched junction bases numbered 8, after V lost 4 bases and J lost 2 bases. Per the germline V gene, CDR1 is SGHNT and CDR2 is YYREEE (reference sequence). Full variable domain (remainder filled in from reference TRBV5-4 and TRBJ1-2): ETGVTQSPTHLIKTRGQQVTLRCSSQSGHNTVSWYQQALGQGPQFIFQYYREEENGRGNFPPRFSGLQFPNYSSELNVNALELDDSALYLCASSPNRGINYGYTFGSGTRLTVV.

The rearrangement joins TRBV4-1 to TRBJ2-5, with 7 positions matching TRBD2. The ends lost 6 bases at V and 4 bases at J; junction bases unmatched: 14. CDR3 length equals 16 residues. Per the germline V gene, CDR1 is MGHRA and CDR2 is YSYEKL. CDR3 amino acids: CASRGRLAGVGETQYF. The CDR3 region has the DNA TGCGCCAGCAGGGGACGCTTGGCGGGAGTTGGAGAGACCCAGTACTTC.

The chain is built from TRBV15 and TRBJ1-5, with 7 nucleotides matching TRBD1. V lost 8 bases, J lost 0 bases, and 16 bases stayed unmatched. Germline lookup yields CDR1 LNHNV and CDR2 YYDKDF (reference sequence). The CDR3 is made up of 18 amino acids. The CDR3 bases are TGTGCCACCCATGGCGAGGGGGCGCAGGGCTATAGCAATCAGCCCCAGCATTTT. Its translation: CATHGEGAQGYSNQPQHF.

The CDR3 loop is CASSHPTANSNQPQHF. The CDR3 nucleotides are TGCGCCAGCAGCCACCCTACCGCGAATAGCAATCAGCCCCAGCATTTT. V is TRBV4-1 and J is TRBJ1-5; no clear D gene. V was clipped by 3 bases and J by 0 bases, with 12 bases between them. Germline CDR1 is MGHRA and CDR2 is YSYEKL. The CDR3 runs 16 residues.

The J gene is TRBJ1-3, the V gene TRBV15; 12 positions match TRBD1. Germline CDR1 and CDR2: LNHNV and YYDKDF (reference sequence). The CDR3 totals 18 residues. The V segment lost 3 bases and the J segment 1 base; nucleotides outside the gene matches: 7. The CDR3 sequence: CATSRGTGQGASGNTIYF. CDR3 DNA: TGTGCCACCAGCAGGGGGACGGGACAGGGGGCTTCTGGAAACACCATATATTTT.

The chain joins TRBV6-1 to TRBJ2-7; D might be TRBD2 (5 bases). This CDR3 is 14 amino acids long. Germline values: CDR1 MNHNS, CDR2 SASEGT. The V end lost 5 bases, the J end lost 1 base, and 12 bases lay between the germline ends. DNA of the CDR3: TGTGCCAGCAGTTCAGATTGGAGGTCCTACGAGCAGTACTTC. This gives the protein CASSSDWRSYEQYF.